A selection of T cell receptor beta chains follows, all from one sample in a study of T cell changes during pregnancy in multiple sclerosis. Here immunoSEQ multiplex PCR was the method, and the copy in TCRdb shows in-frame clones only, minus some. The sample has fewer than 90,000 clones, roughly 94% seen once. The specimen comprised peripheral blood, sampled after pregnancy. The source of these receptors is a female donor in good health, enrolled as a control in a pregnancy study. Both conserved end residues are part of each CDR3. The D gene is left open where the match is weak. Clone size is stated in some rows and not others, as once, few, many or a class when expanded.

j_call cdr3_length d_call clone_size v_call cdr3_nt cdr3_aa
TRBJ2-7 14 - - TRBV4-1 TGCGCCAGCAGCCAGGAGGACAGTCATTACGAGCAGTACTTC CASSQEDSHYEQYF
TRBJ2-5 17 - - TRBV5-4 TGTGCCAGCAGCTTGGCCCAGGGGCACCCGTACCAAGAGACCCAGTACTTC CASSLAQGHPYQETQYF
TRBJ2-7 15 TRBD1 - TRBV4-1 TGCGCCAGCAGCCAAGAGTTGACAGGGAACTACGAGCAGTACTTC CASSQELTGNYEQYF
TRBJ2-3 16 TRBD2 - TRBV28 TGTGCCAGCAGTTTATATACGGGACTAGCGGACTATACGCAGTATTTT CASSLYTGLADYTQYF
TRBJ2-1 13 - - TRBV7-2 TGTGCCAGCAGCTTAGGACAGAACAATGAGCAGTTCTTC CASSLGQNNEQFF
TRBJ1-4 14 - - TRBV2 TGTGCCAGCAGTGAACAGGGACACTCCGAAAAACTGTTTTTT CASSEQGHSEKLFF
TRBJ2-4 14 - - TRBV27 TGTGCCAGCAGCCAGGGCTCAGCCAAAAACATTCAGTACTTC CASSQGSAKNIQYF
TRBJ2-7 16 TRBD2 - TRBV6-6 TGTGCCAGCAGTCTCGGCGGGGCTAGCGGGATCGACGAGCAGTACTTC CASSLGGASGIDEQYF
TRBJ1-1 12 - - TRBV11-2 TGTGCCAGCAGCTTCCAGGGCACTGAAGCTTTCTTT CASSFQGTEAFF
TRBJ2-1 16 TRBD2 - TRBV6-5 TGTGCCAGCAGTTACGGGGCGGGAGAGGCCTACAATGAGCAGTTCTTC CASSYGAGEAYNEQFF
TRBJ1-1 11 - - TRBV20-1 TGCAGTGCTAATCAACAAGTTGAAGCTTTCTTT CSANQQVEAFF
TRBJ2-1 15 TRBD2 - TRBV27 TGTGCCAGCAGTTTATACGCGGGAGACTACAATGAGCAGTTCTTC CASSLYAGDYNEQFF
TRBJ2-7 16 - - TRBV5-6 TGTGCCAGCAGCCCACCGGGAGCTCTTTCCCCCTACGAGCAGTACTTC CASSPPGALSPYEQYF
TRBJ2-1 17 TRBD2 - TRBV25-1 TGTGCCAGCACCGATGACGCCAGCGGGAGAATGGCCAATGAGCAGTTCTTC CASTDDASGRMANEQFF
TRBJ2-1 15 - - TRBV7-8 TGTGCCAGCAGCTTTGGAGGCGGCTCCTACAATGAGCAGTTCTTC CASSFGGGSYNEQFF
TRBJ1-4 14 TRBD1 - TRBV28 TGTGCCAGCAGTTCCTCCAATTTACAGGGGGGGTCGTTTTTT CASSSSNLQGGSFF
TRBJ2-5 15 TRBD2 - TRBV7-9 TGTGCCAGCAGCTTAGGAGCGGGGCCGCAAGAGACCCAGTACTTC CASSLGAGPQETQYF
TRBJ2-7 14 - - TRBV7-8 TGTGCCAGCAGGCGACAGGAGACGTCCTACGAGCAGTACTTC CASRRQETSYEQYF
TRBJ1-5 12 - - TRBV7-2 TGTGCCAGCAGCTTACGGGGTGAGCCCCAGCATTTT CASSLRGEPQHF
TRBJ2-7 15 - - TRBV5-1 TGCGCCAGCAGCTTCTACCGCGGGACGGACTACGAGCAGTACTTC CASSFYRGTDYEQYF
TRBJ2-2 13 - - TRBV29-1 TGCAGCGTTACTAGCACAACCTTAGGGGAGCTGTTTTTT CSVTSTTLGELFF
TRBJ2-7 17 TRBD2 - TRBV5-1 TGCGCCAGCAGCTTTATTCCGGGACTAGCGGCCATAAGTGAGCAGTACTTC CASSFIPGLAAISEQYF
TRBJ1-2 16 TRBD1 - TRBV19 TGTGCCAGTAGTATTTTCGAGGGGACAGACAACTATGGCTACACCTTC CASSIFEGTDNYGYTF
TRBJ2-2 17 - - TRBV5-6 TGTGCCAGCAGCCGGGGGAGGCGGGACGAAAACACCGGGGAGCTGTTTTTT CASSRGRRDENTGELFF
TRBJ2-3 15 - once TRBV11-2 TGTGCCAGCAGCCACCCCATCAGGAGGACAGATACGCAGTATTTT CASSHPIRRTDTQYF
TRBJ2-5 18 TRBD2 - TRBV7-9 TGTGCCAGCAGCTTCATGCAGCGGGAGGGCCGGGTTCGGGAGACCCAGTACTTC CASSFMQREGRVRETQYF
TRBJ2-7 16 TRBD1 - TRBV4-1 TGCGCCAGCAGCCACCTAACGGGACAGGGGTCCTACGAGCAGTACTTC CASSHLTGQGSYEQYF
TRBJ2-3 11 - - TRBV7-9 TGTGCCAGCCCGCGAGTGGATACGCAGTATTTT CASPRVDTQYF
TRBJ2-7 16 - - TRBV5-1 TGCGCCAGCAGCTTGTGGGGAGGCGGTTCCTCCTACGAGCAGTACTTC CASSLWGGGSSYEQYF